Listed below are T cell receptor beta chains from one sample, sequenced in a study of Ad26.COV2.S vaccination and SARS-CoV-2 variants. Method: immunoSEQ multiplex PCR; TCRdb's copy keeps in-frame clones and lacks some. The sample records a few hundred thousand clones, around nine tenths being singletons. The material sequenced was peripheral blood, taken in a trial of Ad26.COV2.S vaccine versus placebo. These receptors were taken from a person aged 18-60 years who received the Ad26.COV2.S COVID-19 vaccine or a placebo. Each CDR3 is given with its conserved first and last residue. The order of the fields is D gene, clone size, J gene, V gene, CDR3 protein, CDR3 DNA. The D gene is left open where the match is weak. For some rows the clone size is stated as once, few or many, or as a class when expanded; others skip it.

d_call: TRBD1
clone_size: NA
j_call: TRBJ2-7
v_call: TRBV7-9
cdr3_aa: CASSLYPGGEQYF
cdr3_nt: TGTGCCAGCAGCTTATACCCAGGGGGCGAGCAGTACTTC

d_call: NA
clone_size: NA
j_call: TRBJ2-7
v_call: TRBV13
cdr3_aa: CASSLEGDGEQYF
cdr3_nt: TGTGCCAGCAGCTTAGAAGGGGATGGCGAGCAGTACTTC

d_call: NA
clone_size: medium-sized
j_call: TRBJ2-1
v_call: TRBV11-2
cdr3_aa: CASSLGGGVKGNEQFF
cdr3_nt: TGTGCCAGCAGCTTAGGAGGCGGGGTTAAGGGCAATGAGCAGTTCTTC

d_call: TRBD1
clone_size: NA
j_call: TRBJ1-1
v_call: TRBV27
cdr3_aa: CASRGQGLTEAFF
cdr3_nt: TGTGCCAGCAGAGGACAGGGGCTCACTGAAGCTTTCTTT

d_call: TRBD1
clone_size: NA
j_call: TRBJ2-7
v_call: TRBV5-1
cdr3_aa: CASSQGQGGASEQYF
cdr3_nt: TGCGCCAGCAGCCAGGGACAGGGGGGTGCCTCCGAGCAGTACTTC

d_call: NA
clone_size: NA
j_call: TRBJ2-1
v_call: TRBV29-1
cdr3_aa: CSVEGGIGGSYNEQFF
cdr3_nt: TGCAGCGTTGAGGGCGGGATAGGGGGATCCTACAATGAGCAGTTCTTC

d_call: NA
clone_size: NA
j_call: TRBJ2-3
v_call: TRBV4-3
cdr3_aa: CASSQDRVTDTQYF
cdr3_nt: TGCGCCAGCAGCCAAGATAGGGTCACAGATACGCAGTATTTT

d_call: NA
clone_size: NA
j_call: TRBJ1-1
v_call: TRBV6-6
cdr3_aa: CASSSPGTQPEAFF
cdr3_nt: TGTGCCAGCAGTTCACCCGGGACCCAACCTGAAGCTTTCTTT

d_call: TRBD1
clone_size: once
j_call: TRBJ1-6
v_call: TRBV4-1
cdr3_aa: CASSQSGADRFNSPLHF
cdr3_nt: TGCGCCAGCAGCCAATCCGGGGCGGACAGGTTTAATTCACCCCTCCACTTT

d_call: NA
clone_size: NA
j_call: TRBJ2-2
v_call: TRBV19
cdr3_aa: CASRTANTGELFF
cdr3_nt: TGTGCCAGTAGGACCGCGAACACCGGGGAGCTGTTTTTT

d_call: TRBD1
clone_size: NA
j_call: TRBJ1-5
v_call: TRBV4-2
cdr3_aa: CASSQEVTGVQPQHF
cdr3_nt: TGTGCCAGCAGCCAAGAGGTGACAGGGGTCCAGCCCCAGCATTTT

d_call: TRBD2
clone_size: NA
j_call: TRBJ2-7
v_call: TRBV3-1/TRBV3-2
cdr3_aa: CASSQGGGSDEQYF
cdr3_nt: TGTGCCAGCAGCCAAGGGGGGGGAAGCGACGAGCAGTACTTC

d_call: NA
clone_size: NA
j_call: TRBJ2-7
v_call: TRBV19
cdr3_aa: CASSGGGGSYEQYF
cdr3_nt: TGTGCCAGTAGCGGGGGAGGGGGCTCCTACGAGCAGTACTTC

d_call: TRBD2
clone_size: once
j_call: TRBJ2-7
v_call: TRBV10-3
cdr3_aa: CATQLAGAYEQYF
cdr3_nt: TGTGCCACCCAACTAGCGGGAGCCTACGAGCAGTACTTC

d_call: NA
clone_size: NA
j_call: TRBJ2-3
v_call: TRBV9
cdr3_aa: CASSPHRADTQYF
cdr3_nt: TGTGCCAGCAGCCCCCATAGGGCAGATACGCAGTATTTT

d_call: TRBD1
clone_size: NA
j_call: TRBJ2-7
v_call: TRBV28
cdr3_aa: CASSSNYRGEGQYF
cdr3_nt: TGTGCCAGCAGCTCTAATTACAGGGGGGAAGGGCAGTACTTC

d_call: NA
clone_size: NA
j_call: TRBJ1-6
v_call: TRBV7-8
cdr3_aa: CASSLRVRVVVSPLHF
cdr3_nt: TGTGCCAGCAGCTTACGCGTTAGGGTGGTAGTTTCACCCCTCCACTTT

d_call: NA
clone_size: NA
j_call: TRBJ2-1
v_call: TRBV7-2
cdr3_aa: CASSHRQISYNEQFF
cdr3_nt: TGTGCCAGCAGCCATAGACAGATCTCCTACAATGAGCAGTTCTTC

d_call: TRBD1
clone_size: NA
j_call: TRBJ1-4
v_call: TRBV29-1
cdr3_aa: CSADPRQGEEKLFF
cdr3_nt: TGCAGCGCCGACCCCCGACAGGGTGAGGAAAAACTGTTTTTT

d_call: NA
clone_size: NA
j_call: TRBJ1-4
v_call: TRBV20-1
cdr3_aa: CSATSGEKLFF
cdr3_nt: TGCAGTGCTACCTCGGGTGAAAAACTGTTTTTT

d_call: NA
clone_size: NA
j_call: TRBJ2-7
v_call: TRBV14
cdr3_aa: CASSRGRPPYEQYF
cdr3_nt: TGTGCCAGCAGCCGGGGGAGGCCCCCCTACGAGCAGTACTTC

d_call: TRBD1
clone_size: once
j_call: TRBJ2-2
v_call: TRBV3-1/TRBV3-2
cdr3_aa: CASSAGTGLNTGELFF
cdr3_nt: TGTGCCAGCAGCGCAGGGACAGGGTTGAACACCGGGGAGCTGTTTTTT

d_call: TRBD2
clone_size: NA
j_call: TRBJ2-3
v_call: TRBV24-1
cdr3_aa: CATRAGVTDTQYF
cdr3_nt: TGTGCCACCCGAGCGGGAGTCACAGATACGCAGTATTTT

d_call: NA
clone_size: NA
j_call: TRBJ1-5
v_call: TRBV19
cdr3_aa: CASTGSTGIGNQPQHF
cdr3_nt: TGTGCCAGTACGGGGTCTACAGGGATCGGCAATCAGCCCCAGCATTTT

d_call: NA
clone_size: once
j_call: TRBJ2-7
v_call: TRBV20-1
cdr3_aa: CSAVSSYEQYF
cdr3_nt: TGCAGTGCGGTTAGCTCCTACGAGCAGTACTTC

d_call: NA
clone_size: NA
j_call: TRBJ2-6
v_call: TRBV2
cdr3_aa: CASSGQNSGANVLTF
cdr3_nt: TGTGCCAGCAGTGGACAGAACTCTGGGGCCAACGTCCTGACTTTC

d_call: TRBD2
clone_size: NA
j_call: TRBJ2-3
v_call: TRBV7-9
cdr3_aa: CASSPTVAGADTQYF
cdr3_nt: TGTGCCAGCAGCCCTACCGTTGCGGGGGCAGATACGCAGTATTTT

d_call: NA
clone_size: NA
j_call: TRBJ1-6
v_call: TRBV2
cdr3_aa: CASSEQGWNSPLHF
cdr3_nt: TGTGCCAGCAGTGAGCAGGGGTGGAATTCACCCCTCCACTTT

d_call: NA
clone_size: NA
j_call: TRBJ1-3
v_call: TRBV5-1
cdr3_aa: CASSLWVRDSGNTIYF
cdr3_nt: TGCGCCAGCAGCTTGTGGGTTAGGGACTCTGGAAACACCATATATTTT

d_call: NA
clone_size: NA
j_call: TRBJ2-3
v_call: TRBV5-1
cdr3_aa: CASSLSRPSTDTQYF
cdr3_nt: TGCGCCAGCAGCTTGTCCCGTCCTAGCACAGATACGCAGTATTTT

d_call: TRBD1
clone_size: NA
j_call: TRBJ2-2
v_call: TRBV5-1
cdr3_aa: CASSPGQGAGELFF
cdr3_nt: TGCGCCAGCAGCCCAGGACAGGGGGCCGGGGAGCTGTTTTTT

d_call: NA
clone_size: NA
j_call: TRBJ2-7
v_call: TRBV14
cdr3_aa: CASSQPQTFYEQYF
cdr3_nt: TGTGCCAGCAGCCAACCCCAGACATTCTACGAGCAGTACTTC

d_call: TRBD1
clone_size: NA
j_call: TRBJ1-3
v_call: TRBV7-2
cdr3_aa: CASSFGQGYDTIYF
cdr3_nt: TGTGCCAGCAGCTTCGGACAGGGGTATGACACCATATATTTT

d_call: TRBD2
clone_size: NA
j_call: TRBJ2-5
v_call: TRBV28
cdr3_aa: CASSLREGLRETQYF
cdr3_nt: TGTGCCAGCAGTTTACGGGAGGGCCTTAGAGAGACCCAGTACTTC

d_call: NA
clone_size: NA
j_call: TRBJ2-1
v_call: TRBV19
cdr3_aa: CASSITRDSRVWFF
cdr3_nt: TGTGCCAGTAGTATAACCAGGGACTCCCGGGTGTGGTTCTTC

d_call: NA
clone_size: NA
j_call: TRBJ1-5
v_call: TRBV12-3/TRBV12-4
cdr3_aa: CASSGGINQPQHF
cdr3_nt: TGTGCCAGCAGTGGGGGAATCAATCAGCCCCAGCATTTT

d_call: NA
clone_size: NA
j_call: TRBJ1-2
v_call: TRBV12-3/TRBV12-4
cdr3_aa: CASSLPGNYGYTF
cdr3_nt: TGTGCCAGCAGTTTACCCGGCAACTATGGCTACACCTTC

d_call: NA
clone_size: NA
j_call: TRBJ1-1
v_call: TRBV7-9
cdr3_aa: CASSLVGNTEAFF
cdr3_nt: TGTGCCAGCAGCTTAGTTGGGAACACTGAAGCTTTCTTT

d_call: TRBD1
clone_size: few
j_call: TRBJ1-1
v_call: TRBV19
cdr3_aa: CASSWTGMNTEAFF
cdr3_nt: TGTGCCAGTAGCTGGACAGGAATGAACACTGAAGCTTTCTTT

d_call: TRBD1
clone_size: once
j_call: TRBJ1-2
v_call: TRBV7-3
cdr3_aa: CASSPTGGGNYGYTF
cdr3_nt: TGTGCCAGCAGCCCCACAGGGGGCGGTAACTATGGCTACACCTTC

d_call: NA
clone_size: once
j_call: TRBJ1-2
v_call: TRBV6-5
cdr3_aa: CASSSPTEAGGYTF
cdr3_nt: TGTGCCAGCAGCTCACCAACGGAAGCGGGAGGCTACACCTTC